The present entry profiles one TCR beta chain with its context. The data were obtained in a study of blood T cell repertoires in COVID-19. Study at large: PBMCs, B-cell-depleted T cells, or T cells provided the cDNA or gDNA that made up the material.

In the source study's methods: Estimation of nucleated cell counts relied on the amplification of reference gene primers. Profiled with immunoSEQ multiplex PCR; TCRdb holds only in-frame clones, not every one. That table gives V, J and clone size, and the DNA gave D and trimming. The sample has a few hundred thousand clones, around nine tenths seen once. The germline gives CDR1 MGHRA, CDR2 YSYEKL. J lost 0 bases, V lost 5 bases, and 8 bases had no gene match. CDR3 size: 16 residues. Each recovered donor of Cohort 3 presented with two negative PCRs, clearance, or symptom resolution. The chain employs TRBV4-1 and TRBJ2-7; 9 nucleotides align to TRBD1. Sequencing was performed on PBMCs or T cells enriched from blood (not recorded which). The TCR originated in a woman aged 45-65 years who had recovered from COVID-19. The CDR3 region is CASSLRGQGGSYEQYF. The CDR3 nucleotides are TGCGCCAGCAGCTTGAGGGGACAGGGTGGCTCCTACGAGCAGTACTTC.